Shown below are 32 T cell receptor beta chains from a single sample sequenced in a study of T-cell reconstitution after alpha-beta-depleted transplantation in children. During its preparation, the TCRbeta library received unique molecular identifiers. Via MiXCR, TCRdb re-called the PCR reads, giving one row per CDR3 protein. Of approximately 520,000 distinct CDR3 sequences in the sample, 30% to 35% are singletons; the top ten hold 2.4%. Sample: PBMCs from the stem cell graft donor, taken from the stem cell graft. These receptors were taken from a human donor who donated a stem cell graft to a child with aplastic anemia.

This clonotype was detected only a few times. The genes are TRBV3-1 and TRBJ2-6; D not resolved. The CDR3 is made up of 15 amino acids. V lost 5 bases to trimming and J lost 3 bases, with 11 bases between them. Per the germline V gene, CDR1 is LGHDT and CDR2 is YNNKEL (reference sequence). CDR3 in DNA: TGTGCCAGCAGCGGCCGACTGGGTGGGGCCAACGTCCTGACTTTC. This encodes CASSGRLGGANVLTF. Full variable domain (outside the CDR3, taken from reference TRBV3-1 and TRBJ2-6): DTAVSQTPKYLVTQMGNDKSIKCEQNLGHDTMYWYKQDSKKFLKIMFSYNNKELIINETVPNRFSPKSPDKAHLNLHINSLELGDSAVYFCASSGRLGGANVLTFGAGSRLTVL.

The CDR3 DNA reads as TGTGCCAGCAGTTCCTGGGGGGAGGGATGGAATGAGCAGTTCTTC. Translation gives CASSSWGEGWNEQFF. The chain recombines TRBV6-2 or TRBV6-3 with TRBJ2-1; 7 bases fit TRBD2. The junction had 10 bases not matched to a gene; V was cut back by 4 bases and J by 7 bases. The CDR3 runs to 15 residues. The V gene's germline CDR1 is MNHEY and CDR2 SVGEGT.

This clonotype showed up many times. This chain connects TRBV20-1 to TRBJ2-7; no definite D call. This CDR3 comprises 14 residues. V dropped 6 bases and J dropped 0 bases, with 15 bases sitting between them. Germline CDR1 is DFQATT and CDR2 is SNEGSKA (reference sequence). CDR3 nucleotides: TGCAGTGCCCGACCAAGGACCCTCTCCTACGAGCAGTACTTC. Protein product: CSARPRTLSYEQYF.

The table lists this clonotype with a few counts. The chain carries TRBV12-3 or TRBV12-4 and TRBJ2-7; a weak D match, TRBD2 (6 bases). This CDR3 is built from 15 residues. With 3 bases removed from V and 5 bases from J, the gap between germline ends came to 17 bases. The CDR3 region has the DNA TGTGCCAGCAGTTTGGGTCCCGGGAGCACCCACGAGCAGTACGTC. Amino acids: CASSLGPGSTHEQYV.

The gene calls are TRBV18 and TRBJ2-5; 10 bases map to TRBD2. V dropped 1 base and J dropped 3; count of bases not matched to a gene: 5. The CDR3 has 16 amino acids. Germline V CDR1 and CDR2: KGHSH, LQKENI. The CDR3 nucleotides read TGTGCCAGCTCACCACAAAAAGCGGGAGGGGAAGAGACCCAGTACTTC. The encoded protein is CASSPQKAGGEETQYF.

This chain joins TRBV27 and TRBJ1-1; tentative D call: TRBD1 (5 bases). Germline V gene data show CDR1 as MNHEY and CDR2 as SMNVEV (reference sequence). V shed 3 bases and J shed 5 bases, with 16 bases lying between them. This CDR3 has 15 residues. The CDR3 region is CASSLSGTGETEAFF. CDR3 sequence (DNA): TGTGCCAGCAGTTTGTCCGGGACGGGGGAGACTGAAGCTTTCTTT.

This chain connects TRBV20-1 to TRBJ1-4; no reliable D call. With 0 bases removed from V and 8 bases from J, the gap between germline ends came to 13 bases. The CDR3 is 14 residues long. Germline V gene data show CDR1 as DFQATT and CDR2 as SNEGSKA (reference sequence). The CDR3 coding sequence is TGCAGTGCTAGAGATCTGCGGAATACGGAAAAACTGTTTTTT. This sequence encodes CSARDLRNTEKLFF.

The genes are TRBV12-3 or TRBV12-4 and TRBJ2-3; TRBD2 might be the D (5 bases). Trimming removed 2 bases at V and 4 bases at J, with 10 bases between. There are 14 residues in the CDR3. Written as DNA, the CDR3 is TGTGCCAGCAGTTTAATGGGAGTCGCAGATACGCAGTATTTT. This translates into CASSLMGVADTQYF.

The rearrangement joins TRBV12-3 or TRBV12-4 to TRBJ2-2, with D possibly matching TRBD2 (5 bases). V lost 5 bases and J lost 5, with 9 bases in between. This CDR3 has 13 amino acids. The CDR3 coding sequence is TGTGCCAGCAGTCAGACTAAAACCGGGGAGCTGTTTTTT. Translated, it gives CASSQTKTGELFF.

This clonotype has a single count. This chain connects TRBV19 to TRBJ2-7; 10 bases are a match to TRBD2. The V and J ends lost 3 bases and 6 bases, in that order; junction bases with no gene match: 2. Germline V gene data show CDR1 as LNHDA and CDR2 as SQIVND (reference sequence). The CDR3 has 13 residues. CDR3 nucleotides: TGTGCCAGTAGTATGGCTAGCGGGAGCGAGCAGTACGTC. Residues: CASSMASGSEQYV.

This clonotype was detected a few times. The chain is built from TRBV6-2 or TRBV6-3 and TRBJ1-1; 7 bases line up with TRBD1. Looked up from germline, CDR1 is MNHEY and CDR2 is SVGEGT. V shed 1 base, J shed 0 bases, and the junction held 5 bases outside the gene matches. This CDR3 comprises 16 residues. DNA for the CDR3: TGTGCCAGCAGTTACTGGACAGGAGAGGTGAACACTGAAGCTTTCTTT. Amino acid sequence: CASSYWTGEVNTEAFF.

This clonotype was observed many times. V usage is TRBV7-2 and J usage is TRBJ2-3; D is undetermined. The CDR3 sequence is 14 residues long. Trimming removed 3 bases from V and 1 base from J, with 8 bases in between. Germline V lookup: CDR1 SGHTA, CDR2 FQGNSA. The CDR3 DNA is TGTGCCAGCAGCTTGTCTGGGGGCACAGATACGCAGTATTTT. Its translation is CASSLSGGTDTQYF.

In its sample, this clonotype was seen many times. The chain links TRBV5-1 to TRBJ2-1; D call uncertain. CDR1 and CDR2 (germline): SGHRS, YFSETQ. The CDR3 totals 12 residues. V was cut by 4 bases and J by 8 bases, with 10 bases left in between. The CDR3 DNA reads as TGCGCCAGCAGCCACGGTCAAGATGAGCAGTTCTTC. As protein: CASSHGQDEQFF.

This clonotype was seen a few times. The rearrangement uses TRBV19 and TRBJ1-4; 7 nucleotides align to TRBD1. This CDR3 is 15 amino acids long. V trimming: 6 bases; J trimming: 1 base; junction bases outside the gene matches: 5. Germline V gene sequence: CDR1 LNHDA, CDR2 SQIVND (reference sequence). The CDR3 coding sequence is TGTGCCAGTAGAGACCGGGACAGAACTAATGAAAAACTGTTTTTT. As protein: CASRDRDRTNEKLFF.

The V and J genes are TRBV18 and TRBJ2-1; D uncertain. V lost 3 bases, J lost 0 bases, and 15 bases lay in between. The germline V gene has CDR1 KGHSH and CDR2 LQKENI. The CDR3 is 17 amino acids. CDR3 nucleotides: TGTGCCAGCTCACCGGTTAAGGCCCCGGGCTCCTACAATGAGCAGTTCTTC. Protein sequence: CASSPVKAPGSYNEQFF.

This clonotype was seen a handful of times. The V gene is TRBV4-3, the J gene TRBJ2-1; the D gene is possibly TRBD1 (5 bases). The germline V gene encodes CDR1 LGHNA and CDR2 YSLEER. This CDR3 spans 14 amino acids. V was shortened by 4 bases and J by 9 bases, with 16 bases between the two germline ends. In DNA form, the CDR3 reads TGCGCCAGCAGCCCCAGGGTAGCTCAGGTTGAGCAGTTCTTC. Encoded protein: CASSPRVAQVEQFF.

The V call is TRBV4-1, the J call TRBJ2-7, with D perhaps matching TRBD2 (6 bases). The CDR3 is 16 residues long. The V gene's germline CDR1 is MGHRA and CDR2 YSYEKL. V shed 0 bases and J shed 1 base, with 13 bases lying between them. The CDR3 DNA reads as TGCGCCAGCAGCCAAGATTCCGGGAGCTTGTCCTACGAGCAGTACGTC. Translating gives CASSQDSGSLSYEQYV.

This sequence joins TRBV5-4 and TRBJ2-3; a weak D match, TRBD2 (5 bases). CDR3 size: 16 residues. Trimming removed 2 bases from V and 0 bases from J, with 13 bases in between. Germline assignment: CDR1 SGHNT and CDR2 YYREEE (reference sequence). For the CDR3, the DNA is TGTGCCAGCAGCTTTTCGGGGATTTCGAGCACAGATACGCAGTATTTT. Protein: CASSFSGISSTDTQYF.

This clonotype turned up a few times. V is TRBV12-3 or TRBV12-4 and J is TRBJ2-4; 7 bases align to TRBD1. Trimming took 3 bases from V and 6 from J; bases not matched to a gene: 11. The CDR3 runs to 16 residues. CDR3 in amino acids: CASSFGSGGRGNIQYF. CDR3 DNA: TGTGCCAGCAGTTTTGGTTCAGGGGGAAGGGGAAACATTCAGTACTTC.

The chain uses TRBV10-1 and TRBJ1-4, with 7 bases fitting TRBD1. The CDR3 covers 13 residues. The ends lost 11 bases at V and 5 bases at J; junction bases unmatched: 8. The V gene's germline CDR1 is WNHNN and CDR2 SYGVQD (reference sequence). CDR3 bases: TGCGCCCGCTACCCGGGACAGAATGAAAAACTGTTTTTT. Protein: CARYPGQNEKLFF.

This clonotype was counted between two and nine times. This rearrangement joins TRBV6-5 to TRBJ2-7; tentative D call: TRBD2 (6 bases). There are 16 residues in the CDR3. CDR1 and CDR2 (germline): MNHEY, SVGAGI. V was cut by 6 bases and J by 0 bases, with 18 bases left in between. Written as DNA, the CDR3 is TGTGCCAGCAGGTCTAGAGAACTAGCTGACTCCTACGAGCAGTACTTC. This codes for CASRSRELADSYEQYF.

The V and J genes are TRBV11-2 and TRBJ2-5; 9 nucleotides align to TRBD1. Trimming removed 0 bases from V and 2 bases from J; junction bases left unmatched: 4. The CDR3 runs to 16 residues. The germline gives CDR1 SGHAT, CDR2 FQNNGV. Here the CDR3 DNA reads TGTGCCAGCAGCTTAGATTTGGACAGGGGACAAGAGACCCAGTACTTC. Amino acids: CASSLDLDRGQETQYF.

This chain uses TRBV2 with TRBJ2-2; D is uncertain. This CDR3 has 12 residues. Per the germline V gene, CDR1 is SNHLY and CDR2 is FYNNEI. With 3 bases removed from V and 6 bases from J, the gap between germline ends came to 5 bases. CDR3 region: CASSEDAGELFF. The CDR3 DNA sequence: TGTGCCAGCAGTGAGGATGCCGGGGAGCTGTTTTTT.

The chain uses TRBV20-1 and TRBJ1-2; a weak D match, TRBD1 (6 bases). The CDR3 is 12 amino acids. Germline values: CDR1 DFQATT, CDR2 SNEGSKA (reference sequence). V was pared by 6 bases and J by 7 bases, with 15 bases between. In DNA, the CDR3 is TGCAGTGCCAACCCAGGGGTTGGTGGCTACACCTTC. This codes for CSANPGVGGYTF.

The chain couples TRBV27 to TRBJ2-7; TRBD2 matches 9 bases. Per the germline V gene, CDR1 is MNHEY and CDR2 is SMNVEV (reference sequence). The CDR3 consists of 16 residues. The V gene end was trimmed by 6 bases and the J gene end by 2 bases; junction bases not matched to a gene: 11. The CDR3 DNA follows: TGTGCCAGCAGAGGGAACCAGCGGGAGGTCGCCTACGAGCAGTACTTC. Translation gives CASRGNQREVAYEQYF.

The rearrangement links TRBV19 to TRBJ1-1; D ambiguous. Trimming removed 7 bases at V and 0 bases at J, with 12 bases between. The CDR3 sequence is 14 residues long. From germline, CDR1 is LNHDA and CDR2 SQIVND (reference sequence). CDR3 DNA: TGTGCCAGTACATGGGGTAACATGAACACTGAAGCTTTCTTT. It translates to CASTWGNMNTEAFF.

The table lists this clonotype with a few counts. V and J are TRBV13 and TRBJ2-3, with a weak D call TRBD2 (7 bases). CDR3 size: 15 residues. V lost 2 bases and J 6 bases, leaving 15 bases between the germline ends. Germline V gives CDR1 PRHDT, CDR2 FYEKMQ (reference sequence). The CDR3 protein is CASSLRRERGDTQYF. The CDR3 DNA follows: TGTGCCAGCAGCTTACGGCGGGAGAGGGGGGATACGCAGTATTTT.

This clonotype was seen a few times. The CDR3 is CASTRAGSYEQYF. The DNA of the CDR3 is TGTGCCAGCACGCGGGCAGGCTCCTACGAGCAGTACTTC. The rearrangement links TRBV12-3 or TRBV12-4 to TRBJ2-7; a possible D gene is TRBD2 (5 bases). The CDR3 has 13 amino acids. Trimming took off 7 bases at V and 0 bases at J, with 10 bases between the two ends.

The chain uses TRBV14 and TRBJ2-3; 7 positions match TRBD2. V shed 0 bases and J 11 bases; nucleotides not matched to a gene: 8. From germline, CDR1 is SGHDN and CDR2 FVKESK. This CDR3 spans 14 amino acids. CDR3 loop: CASSQEGLPSQQYF. In nucleotides, the CDR3 is TGTGCCAGCAGCCAAGAGGGACTACCATCCCAGCAGTATTTT.

This chain uses TRBV24-1 with TRBJ1-1; D is ambiguous. Germline V lookup: CDR1 KGHDR, CDR2 SFDVKD. This CDR3 comprises 14 residues. V dropped 3 bases and J dropped 5 bases, with 12 bases sitting between them. The CDR3, as DNA: TGTGCCACCAGTGATCCAAACATGAGGACTGAAGCTTTCTTT. Translated, it gives CATSDPNMRTEAFF.

This chain links TRBV20-1 with TRBJ2-2; 8 nucleotides agree with TRBD2. Germline V CDR1 and CDR2: DFQATT, SNEGSKA (reference sequence). The trim removed 6 bases at V and 6 bases at J, leaving 3 bases unmatched. The CDR3 has 12 amino acids. CDR3 sequence reads: CSAPRGAGELFF. Here the CDR3 DNA reads TGCAGTGCCCCGCGGGGGGCCGGGGAGCTGTTTTTT.

This chain links TRBV11-2 with TRBJ2-3; D unresolved. V was trimmed by 1 base and J by 0 bases, leaving 8 bases between them. CDR3 length: 15 residues. The germline gives CDR1 SGHAT, CDR2 FQNNGV. CDR3 protein: CASSLGEFSTDTQYF. The CDR3 DNA follows: TGTGCCAGCAGCTTAGGCGAGTTCAGCACAGATACGCAGTATTTT.